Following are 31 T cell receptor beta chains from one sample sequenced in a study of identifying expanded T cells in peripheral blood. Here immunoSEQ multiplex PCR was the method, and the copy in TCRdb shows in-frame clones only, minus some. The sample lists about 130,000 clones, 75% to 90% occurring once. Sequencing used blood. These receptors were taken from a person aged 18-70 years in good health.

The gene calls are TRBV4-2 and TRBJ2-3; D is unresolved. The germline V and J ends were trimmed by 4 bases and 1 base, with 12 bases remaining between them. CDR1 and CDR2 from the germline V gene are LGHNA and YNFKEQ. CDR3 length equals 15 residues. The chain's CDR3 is CASSLHTDGTDTQYF. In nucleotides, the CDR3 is TGTGCCAGCAGCCTACATACGGACGGCACAGATACGCAGTATTTT.

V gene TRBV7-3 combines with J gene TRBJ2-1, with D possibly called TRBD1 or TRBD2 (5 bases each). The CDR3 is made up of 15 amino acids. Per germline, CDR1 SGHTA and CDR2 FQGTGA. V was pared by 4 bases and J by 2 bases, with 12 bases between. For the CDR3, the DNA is TGTGCCAGCAGCTCCGGAACGGGACCCTACAATGAGCAGTTCTTC. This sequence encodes CASSSGTGPYNEQFF.

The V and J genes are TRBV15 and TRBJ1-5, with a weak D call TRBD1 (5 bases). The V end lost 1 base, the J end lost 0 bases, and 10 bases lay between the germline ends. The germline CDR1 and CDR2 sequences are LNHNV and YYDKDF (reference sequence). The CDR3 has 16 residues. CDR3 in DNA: TGTGCCACCAGCAGAGGGCGACAGAATAGCAATCAGCCCCAGCATTTT. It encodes CATSRGRQNSNQPQHF.

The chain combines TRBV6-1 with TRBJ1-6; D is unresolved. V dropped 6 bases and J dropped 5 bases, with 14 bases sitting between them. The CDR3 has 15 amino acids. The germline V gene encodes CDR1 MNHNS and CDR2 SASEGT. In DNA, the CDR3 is TGTGCCAGCAGGGATCCTTCTCGTGATAATTCACCCCTCCACTTT. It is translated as CASRDPSRDNSPLHF.

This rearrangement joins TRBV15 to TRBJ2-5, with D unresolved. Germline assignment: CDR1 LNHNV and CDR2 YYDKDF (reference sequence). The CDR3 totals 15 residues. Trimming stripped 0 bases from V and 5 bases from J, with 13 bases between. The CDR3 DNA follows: TGTGCCACCAGCAGAGATGGGCCAAGCCGGGAGACCCAGTACTTC. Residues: CATSRDGPSRETQYF.

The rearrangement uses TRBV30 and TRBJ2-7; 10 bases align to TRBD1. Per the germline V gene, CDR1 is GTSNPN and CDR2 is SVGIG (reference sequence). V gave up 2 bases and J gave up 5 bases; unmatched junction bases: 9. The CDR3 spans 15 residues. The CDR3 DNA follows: TGTGCCTGGAGTCTTCTAGGACAGGGGGGTGACGAGCAGTACTTC. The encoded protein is CAWSLLGQGGDEQYF. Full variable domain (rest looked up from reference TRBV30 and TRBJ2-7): SQTIHQWPATLVQPVGSPLSLECTVEGTSNPNLYWYRQAAGRGLQLLFYSVGIGQISSEVPQNLSASRPQDRQFILSSKKLLLSDSGFYLCAWSLLGQGGDEQYFGPGTRLTVT.

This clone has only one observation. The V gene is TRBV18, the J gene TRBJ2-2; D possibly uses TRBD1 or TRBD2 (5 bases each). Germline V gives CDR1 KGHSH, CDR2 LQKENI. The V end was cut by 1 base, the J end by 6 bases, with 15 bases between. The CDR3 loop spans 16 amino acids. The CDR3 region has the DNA TGTGCCAGCTCACCACAAGGGGAGATCGGTTCCGGGGAGCTGTTTTTT. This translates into CASSPQGEIGSGELFF.

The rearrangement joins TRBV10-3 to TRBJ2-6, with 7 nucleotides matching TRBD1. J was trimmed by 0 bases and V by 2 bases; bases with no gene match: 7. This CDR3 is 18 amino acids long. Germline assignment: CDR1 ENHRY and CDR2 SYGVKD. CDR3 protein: CAISEDRALYSGANVLTF. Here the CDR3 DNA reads TGTGCCATCAGTGAGGACAGGGCACTCTACTCTGGGGCCAACGTCCTGACTTTC.

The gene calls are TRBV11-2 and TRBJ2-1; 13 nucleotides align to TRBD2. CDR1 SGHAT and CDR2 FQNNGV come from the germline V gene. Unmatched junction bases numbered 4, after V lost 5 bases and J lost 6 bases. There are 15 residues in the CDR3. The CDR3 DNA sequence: TGTGCCAGCAGCGCCAGGACTAGCGGGAGCAATGAGCAGTTCTTC. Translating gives CASSARTSGSNEQFF.

The CDR3: CATSRGQGGRIGETQYF. CDR3 bases: TGTGCCACCAGCAGGGGACAGGGCGGGCGGATTGGAGAGACCCAGTACTTC. This chain connects TRBV15 to TRBJ2-5; TRBD1 matches at 9 bases. Germline loops: CDR1 LNHNV, CDR2 YYDKDF (reference sequence). The V segment lost 3 bases and the J segment 4 bases; nucleotides outside the gene matches: 12. This CDR3 is built from 17 residues.

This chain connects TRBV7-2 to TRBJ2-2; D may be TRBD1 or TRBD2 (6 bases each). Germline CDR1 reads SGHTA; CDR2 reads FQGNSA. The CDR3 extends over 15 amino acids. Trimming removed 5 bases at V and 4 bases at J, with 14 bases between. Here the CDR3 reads CASSADGGTTGELFF. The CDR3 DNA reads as TGTGCCAGCAGCGCAGACGGGGGCACCACCGGGGAGCTGTTTTTT.

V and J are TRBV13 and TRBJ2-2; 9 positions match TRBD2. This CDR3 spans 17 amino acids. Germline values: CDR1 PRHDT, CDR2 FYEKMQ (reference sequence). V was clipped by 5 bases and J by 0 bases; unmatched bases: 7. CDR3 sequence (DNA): TGTGCCAGCAGCCCCCGACTAGCGGAAGCGAACACCGGGGAGCTGTTTTTT. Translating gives CASSPRLAEANTGELFF.

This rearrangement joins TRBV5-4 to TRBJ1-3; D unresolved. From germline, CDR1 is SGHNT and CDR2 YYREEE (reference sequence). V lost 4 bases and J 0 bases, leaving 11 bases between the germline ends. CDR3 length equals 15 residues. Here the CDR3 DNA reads TGTGCCAGCAGCCCTGGCCCATCCTCTGGAAACACCATATATTTT. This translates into CASSPGPSSGNTIYF.

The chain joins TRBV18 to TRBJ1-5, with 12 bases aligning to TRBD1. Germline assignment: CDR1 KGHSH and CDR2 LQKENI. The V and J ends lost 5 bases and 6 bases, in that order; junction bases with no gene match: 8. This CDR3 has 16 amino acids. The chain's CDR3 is CASSGDRGRFRQPQHF. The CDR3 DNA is TGTGCCAGCTCAGGGGACAGGGGGCGGTTTCGTCAGCCCCAGCATTTT.

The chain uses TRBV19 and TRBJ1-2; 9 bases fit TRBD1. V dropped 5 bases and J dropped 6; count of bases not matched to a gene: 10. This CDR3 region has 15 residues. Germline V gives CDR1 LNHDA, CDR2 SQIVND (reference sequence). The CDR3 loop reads CASSPWTGVFHGYTF. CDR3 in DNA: TGTGCCAGTAGTCCCTGGACAGGGGTGTTCCATGGCTACACCTTC.

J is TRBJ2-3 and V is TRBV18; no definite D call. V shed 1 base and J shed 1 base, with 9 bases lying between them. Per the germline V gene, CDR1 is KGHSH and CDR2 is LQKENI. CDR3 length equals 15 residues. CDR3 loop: CASSPRAKGTDTQYF. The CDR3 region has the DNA TGTGCCAGCTCACCACGGGCCAAGGGCACAGATACGCAGTATTTT.

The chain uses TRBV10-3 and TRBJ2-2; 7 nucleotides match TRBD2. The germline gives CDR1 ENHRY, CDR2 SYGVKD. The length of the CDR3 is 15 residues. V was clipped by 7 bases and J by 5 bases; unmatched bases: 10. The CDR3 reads CAINPSSGRTGELFF. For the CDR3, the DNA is TGTGCCATCAATCCGTCTAGCGGCCGGACCGGGGAGCTGTTTTTT.

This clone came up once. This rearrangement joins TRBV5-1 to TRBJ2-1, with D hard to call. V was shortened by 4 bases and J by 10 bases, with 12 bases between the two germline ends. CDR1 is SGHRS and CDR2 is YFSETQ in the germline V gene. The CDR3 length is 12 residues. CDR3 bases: TGCGCCAGCAGCCGTAGAGTTGGGGAGCAGTTCTTC. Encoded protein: CASSRRVGEQFF.

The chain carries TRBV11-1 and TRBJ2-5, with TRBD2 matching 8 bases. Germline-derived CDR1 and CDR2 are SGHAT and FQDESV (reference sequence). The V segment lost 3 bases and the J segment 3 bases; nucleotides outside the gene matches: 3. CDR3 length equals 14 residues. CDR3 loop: CASSFLAGEETQYF. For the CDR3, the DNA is TGTGCCAGCAGCTTCCTAGCGGGTGAAGAGACCCAGTACTTC.

CDR3 residues: CASSPGTGYSPLHF. The CDR3 DNA reads as TGTGCCAGCAGCCCTGGGACAGGCTATTCACCCCTCCACTTT. The chain uses TRBV7-2 and TRBJ1-6, with 8 bases fitting TRBD1. Germline CDR1 is SGHTA and CDR2 is FQGNSA. The V gene end was trimmed by 5 bases and the J gene end by 8 bases; junction bases not matched to a gene: 5. There are 14 residues in the CDR3.

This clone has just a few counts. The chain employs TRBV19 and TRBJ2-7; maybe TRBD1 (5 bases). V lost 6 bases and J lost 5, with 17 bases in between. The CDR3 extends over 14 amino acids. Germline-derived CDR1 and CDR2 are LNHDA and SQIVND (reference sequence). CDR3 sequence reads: CASSTLDIRNEQYF. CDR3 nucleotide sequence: TGTGCCAGTAGCACCCTGGACATCCGCAACGAGCAGTACTTC. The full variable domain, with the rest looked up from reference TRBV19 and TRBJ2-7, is DGGITQSPKYLFRKEGQNVTLSCEQNLNHDAMYWYRQDPGQGLRLIYYSQIVNDFQKGDIAEGYSVSREKKESFPLTVTSAQKNPTAFYLCASSTLDIRNEQYFGPGTRLTVT.

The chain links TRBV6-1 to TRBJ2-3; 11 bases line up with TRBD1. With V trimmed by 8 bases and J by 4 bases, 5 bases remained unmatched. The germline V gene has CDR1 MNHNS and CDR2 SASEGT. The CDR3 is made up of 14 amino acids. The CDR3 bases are TGTGCCAGCGGACCGGGACAGGGGGCAGATACGCAGTATTTT. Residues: CASGPGQGADTQYF.

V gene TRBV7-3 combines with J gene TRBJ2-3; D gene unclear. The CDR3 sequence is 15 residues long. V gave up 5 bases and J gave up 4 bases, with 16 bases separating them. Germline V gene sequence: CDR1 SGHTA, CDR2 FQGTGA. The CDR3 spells CASSPGPNPADTQYF. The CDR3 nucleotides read TGTGCCAGCAGCCCCGGCCCAAACCCCGCAGATACGCAGTATTTT. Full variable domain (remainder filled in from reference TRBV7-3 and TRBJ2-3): GAGVSQTPSNKVTEKGKYVELRCDPISGHTALYWYRQSLGQGPEFLIYFQGTGAADDSGLPNDRFFAVRPEGSVSTLKIQRTERGDSAVYLCASSPGPNPADTQYFGPGTRLTVL.

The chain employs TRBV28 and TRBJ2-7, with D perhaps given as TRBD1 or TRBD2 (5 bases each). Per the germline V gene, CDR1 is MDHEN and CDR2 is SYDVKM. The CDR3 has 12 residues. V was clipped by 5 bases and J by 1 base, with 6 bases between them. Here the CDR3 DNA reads TGTGCCAGCAGTGGGGGTTCCTACGAGCAGTACTTC. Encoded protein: CASSGGSYEQYF.

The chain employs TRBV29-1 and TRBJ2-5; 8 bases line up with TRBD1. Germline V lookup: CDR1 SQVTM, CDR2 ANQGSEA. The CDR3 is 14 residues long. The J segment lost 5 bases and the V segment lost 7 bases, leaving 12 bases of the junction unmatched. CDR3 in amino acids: CSGGLGRGPETQYF. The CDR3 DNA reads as TGCAGCGGAGGTTTGGGCAGGGGGCCGGAGACCCAGTACTTC.

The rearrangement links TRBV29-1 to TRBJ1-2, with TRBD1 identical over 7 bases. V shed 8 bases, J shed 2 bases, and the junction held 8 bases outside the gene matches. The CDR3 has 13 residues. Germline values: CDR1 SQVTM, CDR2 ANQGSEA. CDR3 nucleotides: TGCAGCTGTCTTCGACAGGGAAACTATGGCTACACCTTC. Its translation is CSCLRQGNYGYTF. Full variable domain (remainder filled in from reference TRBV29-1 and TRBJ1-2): SAVISQKPSRDICQRGTSLTIQCQVDSQVTMMFWYRQQPGQSLTLIATANQGSEATYESGFVIDKFPISRPNLTFSTLTVSNMSPEDSSIYLCSCLRQGNYGYTFGSGTRLTVV.

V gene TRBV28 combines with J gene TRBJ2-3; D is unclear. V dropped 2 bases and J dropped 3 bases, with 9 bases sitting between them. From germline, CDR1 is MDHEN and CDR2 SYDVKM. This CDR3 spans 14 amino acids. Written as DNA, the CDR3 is TGTGCCAGCAGTTTAATGGGTTGGACAGATACGCAGTATTTT. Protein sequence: CASSLMGWTDTQYF.

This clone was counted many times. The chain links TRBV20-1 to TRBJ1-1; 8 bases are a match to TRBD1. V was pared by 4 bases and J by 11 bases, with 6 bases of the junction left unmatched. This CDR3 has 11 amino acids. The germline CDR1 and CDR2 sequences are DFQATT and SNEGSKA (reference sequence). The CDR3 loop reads CSATQGGNAFF. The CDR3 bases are TGCAGTGCTACACAGGGGGGGAACGCTTTCTTT.

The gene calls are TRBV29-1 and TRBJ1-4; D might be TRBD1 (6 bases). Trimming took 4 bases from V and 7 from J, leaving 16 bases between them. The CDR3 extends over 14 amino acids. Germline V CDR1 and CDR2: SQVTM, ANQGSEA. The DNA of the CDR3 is TGCAGCGTTGGTGACAGGCCCCTTGGTGAAAAACTGTTTTTT. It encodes CSVGDRPLGEKLFF. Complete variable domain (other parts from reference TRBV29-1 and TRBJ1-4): SAVISQKPSRDICQRGTSLTIQCQVDSQVTMMFWYRQQPGQSLTLIATANQGSEATYESGFVIDKFPISRPNLTFSTLTVSNMSPEDSSIYLCSVGDRPLGEKLFFGSGTQLSVL.

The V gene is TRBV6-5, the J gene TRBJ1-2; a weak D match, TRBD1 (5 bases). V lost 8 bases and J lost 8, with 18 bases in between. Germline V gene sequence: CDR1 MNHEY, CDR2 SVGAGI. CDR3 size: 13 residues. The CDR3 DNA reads TGTGCCAGCGGTATAAGGGGACTTTCGGGCTACACCTTC. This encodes CASGIRGLSGYTF.

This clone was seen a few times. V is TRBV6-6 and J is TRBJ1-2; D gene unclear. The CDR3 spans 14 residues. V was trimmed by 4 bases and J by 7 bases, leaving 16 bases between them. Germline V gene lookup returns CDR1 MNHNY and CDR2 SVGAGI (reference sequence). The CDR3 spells CASSSHFDPTGYTF. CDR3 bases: TGTGCCAGCAGTTCCCATTTTGACCCTACTGGCTACACCTTC.